The next 21 T cell receptor beta chains were all read from a single sample in a study of neurological immune-mediated disorders. TCRdb called the 5' RACE reads again in MiXCR, with one record for every CDR3 protein. Among roughly 100,000 distinct CDR3 sequences listed, approximately 10% were seen once. Specified time point: longitudinal time-point 3. The sequenced sample consisted of PBMCs. Receptor source: a female donor with HTLV-1-associated myelopathy (HAM/TSP).

The sample holds many counts of this clonotype. The CDR3 coding sequence is TGCGCCAGCACCCCCGGGACAGCGTTCTACGAGCAGTACTTC. Translation: CASTPGTAFYEQYF. The chain joins TRBV5-1 to TRBJ2-7, with TRBD1 matching 7 bases. This CDR3 region has 14 residues. In germline, CDR1 is SGHRS, CDR2 YFSETQ. The V segment lost 6 bases and the J segment 3 bases; nucleotides outside the gene matches: 9.

This clonotype was seen at least ten times. The chain uses TRBV5-1 and TRBJ2-7, with D maybe TRBD1 (6 bases). The V and J ends lost 0 bases and 3 bases respectively, with 13 bases between them. The CDR3 sequence is 15 residues long. Germline-derived CDR1 and CDR2 are SGHRS and YFSETQ. The CDR3 DNA reads as TGCGCCAGCAGCTTGGGACAGGCTGAGGGCTACGAGCAGTACTTC. Its protein product is CASSLGQAEGYEQYF.

This clonotype appeared many times. V usage is TRBV20-1 and J usage is TRBJ2-1; 9 positions agree with TRBD1. Germline assignment: CDR1 DFQATT and CDR2 SNEGSKA (reference sequence). The V segment lost 1 base and the J segment 6 bases; nucleotides outside the gene matches: 4. This CDR3 is built from 14 residues. The DNA for the CDR3 is TGCAGTGCTAGAGCCGGGACAGGGATCAATGAGCAGTTCTTC. Translation gives CSARAGTGINEQFF.

At least ten counts were recorded for this clonotype. The chain is built from TRBV5-1 and TRBJ1-1; D not certain. Germline V CDR1 and CDR2: SGHRS, YFSETQ. The CDR3 has 16 amino acids. With 0 bases removed from V and 4 bases from J, the gap between germline ends came to 16 bases. CDR3: CASSLGGPDLGTEAFF. For the CDR3, the DNA is TGCGCCAGCAGCTTGGGGGGTCCAGACTTGGGCACTGAAGCTTTCTTT.

V gene TRBV19 combines with J gene TRBJ2-3; D is unresolved. V shed 4 bases and J shed 0 bases, with 8 bases lying between them. From germline, CDR1 is LNHDA and CDR2 SQIVND (reference sequence). The CDR3 spans 14 residues. For the CDR3, the DNA is TGTGCCAGTAGTACTCTGTCAAGCACAGATACGCAGTATTTT. Residues: CASSTLSSTDTQYF.

This clonotype was detected ten times or more. The chain joins TRBV5-1 to TRBJ2-7; 10 nucleotides align to TRBD1. This CDR3 comprises 15 residues. Germline CDR1 SGHRS, CDR2 YFSETQ. V gave up 4 bases and J gave up 4 bases; unmatched junction bases: 8. The CDR3 DNA is TGCGCCAGCAGCACCGCTGGGACAGGGGTGTACGAGCAGTACTTC. It encodes CASSTAGTGVYEQYF.

This clonotype was detected many times. The chain has TRBV5-1 and TRBJ1-2, with D perhaps TRBD1 (5 bases). V was trimmed by 0 bases and J by 4 bases, leaving 16 bases between them. The germline V gene has CDR1 SGHRS and CDR2 YFSETQ. The CDR3 has 16 amino acids. CDR3 in amino acids: CASSLESRRGAYGYTF. CDR3 DNA: TGCGCCAGCAGCTTGGAATCCAGACGAGGGGCCTATGGCTACACCTTC.

This clonotype was recorded at least ten times. The V call is TRBV5-1, the J call TRBJ1-1; 8 nucleotides align to TRBD1. Trimming took 4 bases from V and 4 from J; bases not matched to a gene: 9. The CDR3 totals 15 residues. In germline, CDR1 is SGHRS, CDR2 YFSETQ. In DNA form, the CDR3 reads TGCGCCAGCAGCAGTGACAGGGGTGGTGGCACTGAAGCTTTCTTT. Protein sequence: CASSSDRGGGTEAFF. Full variable domain (remainder filled in from reference TRBV5-1 and TRBJ1-1): KAGVTQTPRYLIKTRGQQVTLSCSPISGHRSVSWYQQTPGQGLQFLFEYFSETQRNKGNFPGRFSGRQFSNSRSEMNVSTLELGDSALYLCASSSDRGGGTEAFFGQGTRLTVV.

This clonotype was recorded at least ten times. The V call is TRBV12-3 or TRBV12-4, the J call TRBJ1-5, with D maybe TRBD1 (5 bases). The V end was cut by 5 bases, the J end by 2 bases, with 10 bases between. The CDR3 extends over 14 amino acids. The CDR3 bases are TGTGCCAGCAGTGACCCGGGGGGCAATCAGCCCCAGCATTTT. The encoded protein is CASSDPGGNQPQHF.

This clonotype appeared many times. The V call is TRBV5-1, the J call TRBJ2-5; no clear D. This CDR3 contains 13 residues. The germline gives CDR1 SGHRS, CDR2 YFSETQ. V was cut by 0 bases and J by 3 bases, with 6 bases left in between. DNA for the CDR3: TGCGCCAGCAGCTTGGGGCAGAAAGAGACCCAGTACTTC. It yields the protein CASSLGQKETQYF.

This clonotype was counted many times. This rearrangement joins TRBV6-1 to TRBJ2-7; 7 bases fit TRBD2. Trimming at V came to 6 bases and at J to 2 bases, leaving 7 bases not matched to a gene. This CDR3 is built from 14 residues. The germline CDR1 and CDR2 sequences are MNHNS and SASEGT. The CDR3, as DNA: TGTGCCAGCAGGAGCCGCGGGGGACCCTACGAGCAGTACTTC. As protein: CASRSRGGPYEQYF.

The sample holds many counts of this clonotype. This chain links TRBV7-9 with TRBJ2-7, with 10 bases that match TRBD1. The germline V gene encodes CDR1 SEHNR and CDR2 FQNEAQ (reference sequence). This CDR3 is built from 16 residues. Trimming took 2 bases from V and 6 from J; bases not matched to a gene: 10. Written as DNA, the CDR3 is TGTGCCAGCAGCTTAACACCGGGACAGGGGTTAGGCGAGCAGTACTTC. Translated: CASSLTPGQGLGEQYF. Variable domain in full (rest from reference TRBV7-9 and TRBJ2-7): DTGVSQNPRHKITKRGQNVTFRCDPISEHNRLYWYRQTLGQGPEFLTYFQNEAQLEKSRLLSDRFSAERPKGSFSTLEIQRTEQGDSAMYLCASSLTPGQGLGEQYFGPGTRLTVT.

This clonotype appeared many times. This chain uses TRBV28 with TRBJ2-6, with D perhaps assigned TRBD1 or TRBD2 (5 bases each). Trimming stripped 6 bases from V and 4 bases from J, with 7 bases between. CDR1 is MDHEN and CDR2 is SYDVKM in the germline V gene. CDR3 length: 13 residues. This CDR3 reads CASRRGGANVLTF. The CDR3 coding sequence is TGTGCCAGCAGGAGGGGCGGGGCCAACGTCCTGACTTTC.

In its sample, this clonotype was seen a few times. This sequence joins TRBV5-6 and TRBJ2-1, with 10 bases matching TRBD1. Germline V lookup: CDR1 SGHDT, CDR2 YYEEEE. V shed 4 bases, J shed 8 bases, and the junction held 9 bases outside the gene matches. This CDR3 is built from 15 residues. The CDR3 region has the DNA TGTGCCAGCAGCCCAGACAGGGGGCAATGGGATGAGCAGTTCTTC. Translating gives CASSPDRGQWDEQFF.

This clonotype was recorded at least ten times. J is TRBJ2-2 and V is TRBV20-1, with 9 positions matching TRBD1. Unmatched junction bases numbered 3, after V lost 0 bases and J lost 4 bases. The germline CDR1 and CDR2 sequences are DFQATT and SNEGSKA (reference sequence). The CDR3 length is 15 residues. The CDR3 DNA is TGCAGTGCTAGAGAGGGGGGACAGGGCACCGGGGAGCTGTTTTTT. Translating it yields CSAREGGQGTGELFF.

The V and J genes are TRBV24-1 and TRBJ2-1; D is ambiguous. The CDR3 covers 18 residues. With 4 bases removed from V and 0 bases from J, the gap between germline ends came to 18 bases. The germline CDR1 and CDR2 sequences are KGHDR and SFDVKD. The DNA for the CDR3 is TGTGCCACCAGTGACTTAGGACGCCCTGAGAGCTCCTACAATGAGCAGTTCTTC. It codes for CATSDLGRPESSYNEQFF.

This clonotype has a count of ten or more. The chain carries TRBV5-1 and TRBJ2-5; TRBD2 might be the D (5 bases). Germline-derived CDR1 and CDR2 are SGHRS and YFSETQ. The CDR3 is 14 residues long. V was pared by 4 bases and J by 1 base, with 11 bases between. The CDR3 sequence: CASSPWRAQETQYF. CDR3 nucleotides: TGCGCCAGCAGCCCCTGGCGGGCCCAAGAGACCCAGTACTTC.

There are many counts of this clonotype. The chain has TRBV5-5 and TRBJ2-1, with D perhaps given as TRBD1 or TRBD2 (5 bases each). V gave up 2 bases and J gave up 3 bases, with 18 bases separating them. Per the germline V gene, CDR1 is SGHKS and CDR2 is YYEKEE (reference sequence). CDR3 length: 17 amino acids. Written as DNA, the CDR3 is TGTGCCAGCAGCTTAAACCCAAACCGGGACCTCTACAATGAGCAGTTCTTC. Protein product: CASSLNPNRDLYNEQFF. Full variable domain (rest looked up from reference TRBV5-5 and TRBJ2-1): DAGVTQSPTHLIKTRGQQVTLRCSPISGHKSVSWYQQVLGQGPQFIFQYYEKEERGRGNFPDRFSARQFPNYSSELNVNALLLGDSALYLCASSLNPNRDLYNEQFFGPGTRLTVL.

This chain connects TRBV5-1 to TRBJ1-1; a weak D match, TRBD1 (5 bases). Germline lookup yields CDR1 SGHRS and CDR2 YFSETQ. The CDR3 extends over 12 amino acids. Trimming pared 6 bases from V and 11 bases from J, leaving 17 bases between. CDR3 sequence: CASIDNGGTAFF. The CDR3 nucleotides are TGCGCCAGCATCGACAATGGGGGAACGGCTTTCTTT.

This clonotype was counted many times. V gene TRBV24-1 combines with J gene TRBJ2-1; no firm D call. The CDR3 length is 13 residues. Per the germline V gene, CDR1 is KGHDR and CDR2 is SFDVKD. V lost 4 bases to trimming and J lost 5 bases, with 8 bases between them. The CDR3 loop is CATSEFRNNEQFF. The CDR3 region has the DNA TGTGCCACCAGTGAGTTTAGGAACAATGAGCAGTTCTTC.

This clonotype was counted at least ten times. The chain recombines TRBV7-2 with TRBJ2-3, with a possible D match to TRBD1 (5 bases). Germline V lookup: CDR1 SGHTA, CDR2 FQGNSA. V was clipped by 4 bases and J by 4 bases, with 9 bases between them. The CDR3 sequence is 13 residues long. The CDR3 here is CASSSVGADTQYF. Here the CDR3 DNA reads TGTGCCAGCAGCTCCGTAGGGGCAGATACGCAGTATTTT.